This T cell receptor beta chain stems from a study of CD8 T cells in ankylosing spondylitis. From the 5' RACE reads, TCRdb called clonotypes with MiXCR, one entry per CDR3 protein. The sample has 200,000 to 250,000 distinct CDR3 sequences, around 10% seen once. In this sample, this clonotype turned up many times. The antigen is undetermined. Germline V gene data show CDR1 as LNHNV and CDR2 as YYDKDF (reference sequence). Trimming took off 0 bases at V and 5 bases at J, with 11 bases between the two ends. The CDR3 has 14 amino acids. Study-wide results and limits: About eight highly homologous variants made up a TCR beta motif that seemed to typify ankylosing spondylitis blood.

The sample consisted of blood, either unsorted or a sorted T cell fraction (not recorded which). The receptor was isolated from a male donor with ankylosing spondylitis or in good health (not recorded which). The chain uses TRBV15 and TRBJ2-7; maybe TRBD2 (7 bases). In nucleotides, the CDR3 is TGTGCCACCAGCAGAGATCGGGGGGCTGACGAGCAGTACTTC. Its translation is CATSRDRGADEQYF. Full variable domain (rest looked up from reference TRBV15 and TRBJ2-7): DAMVIQNPRYQVTQFGKPVTLSCSQTLNHNVMYWYQQKSSQAPKLLFHYYDKDFNNEADTPDNFQSRRPNTSFCFLDIRSPGLGDTAMYLCATSRDRGADEQYFGPGTRLTVT.